The 22 T cell receptor beta chains in this list originate from one sample, sequenced in a study of blood T cell repertoires in COVID-19. Using immunoSEQ multiplex PCR, the repertoire was profiled, and TCRdb retains in-frame clones only, with some absent. The repertoire holds 200,000 or so clones, with approximately 87% as singletons. Input material: peripheral blood. The receptors here all came from a woman in her 70s with acute or convalescent COVID-19.

The V gene is TRBV7-9, the J gene TRBJ2-4, with 8 positions matching TRBD2. The ends lost 5 bases at V and 0 bases at J; junction bases unmatched: 9. Germline-derived CDR1 and CDR2 are SEHNR and FQNEAQ (reference sequence). This CDR3 is 17 amino acids long. The CDR3 reads CASSDTGGAIAKNIQYF. The CDR3 DNA reads as TGTGCCAGCAGCGACACGGGAGGGGCTATAGCCAAAAACATTCAGTACTTC.

This clone appeared a single time. The V call is TRBV5-1, the J call TRBJ1-3; 7 bases match TRBD1. Trimming cost V 4 bases and J 6 bases; bases outside gene matches: 13. The V gene's germline CDR1 is SGHRS and CDR2 YFSETQ. This CDR3 is built from 16 residues. The CDR3 sequence: CASSPYPTGMENTIYF. The CDR3 DNA follows: TGCGCCAGCAGCCCGTACCCGACAGGGATGGAAAACACCATATATTTT. The entire variable domain, with the rest obtained from reference TRBV5-1 and TRBJ1-3, is as follows: KAGVTQTPRYLIKTRGQQVTLSCSPISGHRSVSWYQQTPGQGLQFLFEYFSETQRNKGNFPGRFSGRQFSNSRSEMNVSTLELGDSALYLCASSPYPTGMENTIYFGEGSWLTVV.

In its sample, this clone was seen once. CDR3 nucleotide sequence: TGTGCCAGCAGAGTGGCGGGAGTTCGGAATGAGCAGTTCTTC. Protein sequence: CASRVAGVRNEQFF. The chain links TRBV7-2 to TRBJ2-1; 7 nucleotides line up with TRBD2. This CDR3 is 14 amino acids long. Germline CDR1 and CDR2: SGHTA and FQGNSA. The V gene end was trimmed by 6 bases and the J gene end by 7 bases; junction bases not matched to a gene: 9.

This clone was detected once. V usage is TRBV6-5 and J usage is TRBJ1-3; TRBD1 might be the D (5 bases). The CDR3 is made up of 15 amino acids. Per germline, CDR1 MNHEY and CDR2 SVGAGI. Trimming stripped 2 bases from V and 5 bases from J, with 13 bases between. CDR3 coding DNA: TGTGCCAGCAGTTACGGGGCAGGGAAGAGAAACACCATATATTTT. This encodes CASSYGAGKRNTIYF.

The V and J genes are TRBV18 and TRBJ2-2; the D gene is possibly TRBD2 (5 bases). The CDR3 covers 14 residues. With 5 bases removed from V and 7 bases from J, the gap between germline ends came to 14 bases. Per the germline V gene, CDR1 is KGHSH and CDR2 is LQKENI. CDR3 residues: CASSTGRDHGELFF. The CDR3 DNA follows: TGTGCCAGCTCAACGGGGAGAGATCACGGGGAGCTGTTTTTT.

The genes are TRBV24-1 and TRBJ1-4; no clear D. From germline, CDR1 is KGHDR and CDR2 SFDVKD. The CDR3 is 15 residues long. Deletions cut 2 bases from V and 1 base from J, with 7 bases between. CDR3 nucleotide sequence: TGTGCCACCAGTGATTCGAGTGTAACTAATGAAAAACTGTTTTTT. Translated: CATSDSSVTNEKLFF.

V and J are TRBV19 and TRBJ2-7, with a tentative D call TRBD1 (6 bases). V was trimmed by 4 bases and J by 7 bases, leaving 14 bases between them. Per germline, CDR1 LNHDA and CDR2 SQIVND (reference sequence). The CDR3 extends over 13 amino acids. This CDR3 reads CASSKTQGTEQYF. The CDR3 DNA is TGTGCCAGTAGTAAAACTCAGGGGACGGAGCAGTACTTC.

In its sample, this clone was seen a few times. The CDR3 sequence: CASSSLFEKLFF. DNA for the CDR3: TGCGCCAGCAGCTCTCTGTTCGAAAAACTGTTTTTT. The chain has TRBV5-1 and TRBJ1-4; no definite D call. CDR3 size: 12 residues. V lost 3 bases to trimming and J lost 8 bases, with 8 bases between them. The germline V gene has CDR1 SGHRS and CDR2 YFSETQ.

This rearrangement joins TRBV10-1 to TRBJ2-3; D is undetermined. Germline CDR1 is WNHNN and CDR2 is SYGVQD (reference sequence). The CDR3 runs 9 residues. V was pared by 10 bases and J by 7 bases, with 6 bases between. The CDR3 bases are TGCGCCAATGTTAATACGCAGTATTTT. This translates into CANVNTQYF.

The genes are TRBV18 and TRBJ1-2; no firm D call. V was clipped by 3 bases and J by 0 bases, with 20 bases between them. There are 18 residues in the CDR3. Germline V gives CDR1 KGHSH, CDR2 LQKENI. The CDR3 bases are TGTGCCAGCTCACCCATACGAGAAACGAGAGTTTCTAACTATGGCTACACCTTC. Translated: CASSPIRETRVSNYGYTF. Full variable domain (missing parts from reference TRBV18 and TRBJ1-2): NAGVMQNPRHLVRRRGQEARLRCSPMKGHSHVYWYRQLPEEGLKFMVYLQKENIIDESGMPKERFSAEFPKEGPSILRIQQVVRGDSAAYFCASSPIRETRVSNYGYTFGSGTRLTVV.

This chain joins TRBV7-2 and TRBJ2-5, with TRBD2 matching over 7 bases. Germline CDR1 SGHTA, CDR2 FQGNSA. The trim removed 1 base at V and 2 bases at J, leaving 4 bases unmatched. The CDR3 has 15 residues. This chain's CDR3 is CASSLELALQETQYF. DNA for the CDR3: TGTGCCAGCAGCTTAGAACTAGCGTTACAAGAGACCCAGTACTTC.

CDR3 sequence: CASSLAGGGNTIYF. DNA for the CDR3: TGCGCCAGCAGCTTGGCCGGGGGAGGCAACACCATATATTTT. V and J are TRBV5-1 and TRBJ1-3; tentative D call: TRBD1 (5 bases). V gave up 0 bases and J gave up 7 bases, with 11 bases separating them. The germline gives CDR1 SGHRS, CDR2 YFSETQ. The CDR3 has 14 residues.

V is TRBV5-1 and J is TRBJ2-7; D ambiguous. The CDR3 sequence is 17 residues long. V was pared by 3 bases and J by 7 bases, with 26 bases between. CDR1 and CDR2 (germline): SGHRS, YFSETQ. The CDR3 is CASSYGYTYRLPDEQYF. CDR3 DNA sequence: TGCGCCAGCAGCTACGGGTACACCTACCGGCTTCCCGATGAGCAGTACTTC.

V and J are TRBV11-3 and TRBJ1-6; 7 nucleotides line up with TRBD1. This CDR3 is 15 amino acids long. The trim removed 2 bases at V and 10 bases at J, leaving 8 bases unmatched. Germline assignment: CDR1 SGHNT and CDR2 YENEEA. In nucleotides, the CDR3 is TGTGCCAGCAGCTTAACGTTAGGGGGCAGGTCACCCCTCCACTTT. It is translated as CASSLTLGGRSPLHF.

The chain has TRBV19 and TRBJ1-1; D gene ambiguous. This CDR3 has 13 amino acids. V was shortened by 4 bases and J by 3 bases, with 9 bases between the two germline ends. Germline V lookup: CDR1 LNHDA, CDR2 SQIVND (reference sequence). The CDR3 DNA sequence: TGTGCCAGTAGTACCCAGAGGGACACTGAAGCTTTCTTT. It is translated as CASSTQRDTEAFF.

The chain couples TRBV9 to TRBJ1-6, with D possibly TRBD1 on 5 matching bases. Trimming cost V 0 bases and J 9 bases, with 16 bases left between them. Germline values: CDR1 SGDLS, CDR2 YYNGEE. The CDR3 is made up of 16 amino acids. The CDR3 reads CASSVAGRGRGSPLHF. CDR3 in DNA: TGTGCCAGCAGCGTAGCTGGGAGGGGACGAGGTTCACCCCTCCACTTT.

The rearrangement links TRBV7-2 to TRBJ1-4; D not resolved. This CDR3 is 13 amino acids long. V dropped 2 bases and J dropped 8 bases, with 9 bases sitting between them. Germline V gene lookup returns CDR1 SGHTA and CDR2 FQGNSA. The DNA of the CDR3 is TGTGCCAGCAGCTTAATGGCGGGAGAAAAACTGTTTTTT. Protein: CASSLMAGEKLFF.

The rearrangement uses TRBV18 and TRBJ1-4, with 9 bases lining up with TRBD1. The germline V gene encodes CDR1 KGHSH and CDR2 LQKENI. CDR3 length: 17 amino acids. V lost 4 bases to trimming and J lost 8 bases; unmatched junction nucleotides: 14. DNA for the CDR3: TGTGCCAGCTCACGCGTCCCGGGACAGGGACGAGGGGAAAAACTGTTTTTT. It specifies CASSRVPGQGRGEKLFF.

The genes are TRBV5-1 and TRBJ1-5; TRBD1 might be the D (5 bases). This CDR3 is built from 15 residues. The ends were cut back, 4 bases at V and 4 bases at J, with 15 bases in the middle. Germline V CDR1 and CDR2: SGHRS, YFSETQ. CDR3 sequence: CASSPSGGDNQPQHF. DNA of the CDR3: TGCGCCAGCAGCCCGTCGGGGGGGGATAATCAGCCCCAGCATTTT.

The gene calls are TRBV13 and TRBJ1-4; the match to TRBD1 covers 9 bases. This CDR3 region has 13 residues. From germline, CDR1 is PRHDT and CDR2 FYEKMQ (reference sequence). J was trimmed by 11 bases and V by 5 bases; bases with no gene match: 6. CDR3 sequence: CASSQRTGEKLFF. The CDR3 DNA sequence: TGTGCCAGCAGCCAGCGGACAGGGGAGAAACTGTTTTTT. The full variable domain, its missing parts supplied by reference TRBV13 and TRBJ1-4, is AAGVIQSPRHLIKEKRETATLKCYPIPRHDTVYWYQQGPGQDPQFLISFYEKMQSDKGSIPDRFSAQQFSDYHSELNMSSLELGDSALYFCASSQRTGEKLFFGSGTQLSVL.

This clone occurred a few times. The chain links TRBV5-1 to TRBJ1-4; 8 nucleotides line up with TRBD1. J was trimmed by 2 bases and V by 0 bases; bases with no gene match: 3. This CDR3 is 16 amino acids long. Germline CDR1 is SGHRS and CDR2 is YFSETQ. The CDR3 DNA reads TGCGCCAGCAGCTTGGGGACAGGGAGGACTAATGAAAAACTGTTTTTT. Its translation is CASSLGTGRTNEKLFF.

The J gene is TRBJ1-6, the V gene TRBV9, with a weak D call TRBD1 (6 bases). This CDR3 is 15 amino acids long. CDR1 and CDR2 (germline): SGDLS, YYNGEE. The V end lost 2 bases, the J end lost 10 bases, and 16 bases lay between the germline ends. As DNA, the CDR3 is TGTGCCAGCAGCGTGTATCAGGACAGTCGGTCACCCCTCCACTTT. Its translation: CASSVYQDSRSPLHF.